The clone carrying this TCR beta chain was found many times. What it binds is not known. These data originate in a study of T cells in Graves' hyperthyroidism and ophthalmopathy. The CDR3 has 13 residues. Germline CDR1 reads SNHLY; CDR2 reads FYNNEI. Trimming pared 8 bases from V and 5 bases from J, leaving 14 bases between. Study conclusions and caveats: Blood also showed most of the thyroid clonotypes that were expanded above 0.001.

Patients showing uncontrolled infection, other autoimmune disease, pregnancy or lactation were ineligible. The source material, RNA transcripts, was used to amplify TCR beta CDR3 regions. Primed by the HTBI set, a first-round RT-PCR was run on the TCR CDR3. Using its own MiXCR run on the multiplex PCR reads, TCRdb lists one record per CDR3 protein. The sample has over 400,000 distinct CDR3 sequences, approximately 15% seen once. The material sequenced was blood. The chain uses TRBV2 and TRBJ2-3; weak D call: TRBD2 (6 bases). The source of this sequence is a man younger than 30 with Graves' ophthalmopathy. CDR3 protein: CASVRDSRDTQYF. CDR3 nucleotides: TGTGCCAGCGTACGGGACTCAAGAGATACGCAGTATTTT.